This T cell receptor beta chain appears in the sequencing data of a study of T cells in Graves' hyperthyroidism and ophthalmopathy. In the study overall: Before any treatment, at initial diagnosis, peripheral blood was collected.

From RNA transcripts, TCR beta CDR3 regions were amplified. A set of HTBI primers served as the primers for a first-round RT-PCR of the TCR CDR3. TCRdb reprocessed the multiplex PCR reads with MiXCR, giving one entry per CDR3 protein. The table has 350,000 to 400,000 distinct CDR3 sequences, under 20% seen once. Points from the study as a whole: Ophthalmopathy was model-predicted a median roughly 6.2 months pre-onset. By a 13 V-J model, ophthalmopathy was set apart from stable hyperthyroidism.

Points on this clonotype: Its target is not known. A much larger clone lies a single base off, so this may be a read error.

Clinicians diagnosed patients from clinical symptoms, serum thyroxine and TRAb, thyroid ultrasound and orbital computed tomography. This receptor was taken from a young man with Graves' ophthalmopathy. Material: blood.

CDR3 in amino acids: CATSEDRASGGIHNEQFF. In nucleotides, the CDR3 is TGTGCCACCAGTGAAGATCGGGCTAGCGGGGGGATCCACAATGAGCAGTTCTTC. The rearrangement links TRBV6-1 to TRBJ2-1, with TRBD2 matching over 11 bases. The CDR3 spans 18 residues. CDR1 MNHNS and CDR2 SASEGT come from the germline V gene.